The 28 T cell receptor beta chains below all came from one sample that was sequenced in a study of T cell repertoires in aging, cancer and after chemotherapy. TRB rearrangements spanning V, D and J were amplified using mixed TRB-A/B primers. MiXCR, run by TCRdb on the multiplex PCR reads, gives a single entry per CDR3 protein. The sample has about 660 distinct CDR3 sequences, approximately 38% seen once; the top ten hold about a fifth. Amplification of TCR beta used genomic DNA extracted from peripheral blood. The sequencing sample was made of blood. Receptors originate from a human donor with a solid tumor.

Notes on this clonotype: With a much larger clone just one base away, this may be a read error. This chain links TRBV4-2 with TRBJ2-5, with TRBD2 matching over 8 bases. CDR1 and CDR2 (germline): LGHNA, YNFKEQ. The CDR3 runs to 13 residues. CDR3 in amino acids: CASSPRGAESQYF. As DNA, the CDR3 is TGTGCCAGCAGCCCGCGGGGGGCAGAGAGCCAGTACTTC.

This clonotype counts as large (0.1 to 1%). V usage is TRBV6-6 and J usage is TRBJ2-7, with D possibly being TRBD1 (6 bases). V gave up 6 bases and J gave up 2 bases, with 11 bases separating them. Germline loops: CDR1 MNHNY, CDR2 SVGAGI (reference sequence). The CDR3 spans 13 residues. The CDR3 here is CASSPGQTYEQYV. As DNA, the CDR3 is TGTGCCAGCAGCCCGGGACAAACCTACGAGCAGTACGTC.

About this clonotype: This clone may be a read error of a much larger clone one base away. This chain connects TRBV6-2 or TRBV6-3 to TRBJ2-3; 11 bases match TRBD2. The CDR3 has 15 residues. The germline V gene has CDR1 MNHEY and CDR2 SVGEGT. This CDR3 is CDSTVSGGAVDTQYF. DNA of the CDR3: TGTGACAGCACCGTTAGCGGGGGGGCGGTGGATACGCAGTATTTT.

This sequence joins TRBV4-3 and TRBJ1-3; D is possibly TRBD1 (6 bases). V lost 2 bases and J 1 base, leaving 15 bases between the germline ends. CDR3 length: 17 residues. Germline CDR1 LGHNA, CDR2 YSLEER. The CDR3 loop reads CASSQRHGGRSGNTIYF. The CDR3 bases are TGCGCCAGCAGCCAAAGGCACGGGGGGCGTTCTGGAAACACCATATATTTT.

Within the sample, this clonotype is large. V and J are TRBV20-1 and TRBJ2-3; tentative D call: TRBD2 (5 bases). There are 11 residues in the CDR3. Germline lookup yields CDR1 DFQATT and CDR2 SNEGSKA (reference sequence). The CDR3 loop reads CRAQVRASQYF. In nucleotides, the CDR3 is TGCAGGGCTCAAGTGCGGGCTTCGCAGTATTTT.

The chain combines TRBV19 with TRBJ1-1, with D possibly being TRBD1 (5 bases). Per the germline V gene, CDR1 is LNHDA and CDR2 is SQIVND (reference sequence). The CDR3 is made up of 17 amino acids. V was clipped by 10 bases and J by 2 bases, with 26 bases between them. The CDR3: CATRRGLRAGSNTEAFF. CDR3 nucleotides: TGTGCCACTCGTCGGGGGTTGAGGGCCGGGAGCAACACTGAAGCTTTCTTT. Variable domain in full (rest from reference TRBV19 and TRBJ1-1): DGGITQSPKYLFRKEGQNVTLSCEQNLNHDAMYWYRQDPGQGLRLIYYSQIVNDFQKGDIAEGYSVSREKKESFPLTVTSAQKNPTAFYLCATRRGLRAGSNTEAFFGQGTRLTVV.

This rearrangement joins TRBV6-1 to TRBJ1-2, with unresolved D. Trimming shortened V by 2 bases and J by 4 bases, and 8 bases separated the two germline ends. The CDR3 is made up of 13 amino acids. Germline values: CDR1 MNHNS, CDR2 SASEGT. The CDR3 DNA sequence: TGTGCCAGCAGTGAAATTCTCGCCTATGGCTACACCTTC. It encodes CASSEILAYGYTF.

Concerning this clonotype itself: A much larger clone is a single base away; this may be a read error. This chain uses TRBV27 with TRBJ2-5, with 8 bases aligning to TRBD2. The germline V gene has CDR1 MNHEY and CDR2 SMNVEV (reference sequence). This CDR3 contains 14 residues. The CDR3 DNA reads TGTGCCAGCAGAGGGTCGGGGGGCGGGGGGACCCAGTGCTTC. Protein product: CASRGSGGGGTQCF.

V gene TRBV7-6 combines with J gene TRBJ2-7, with 12 bases matching TRBD1. Germline CDR1 reads SGHVS; CDR2 reads FNYEAQ. With V trimmed by 5 bases and J by 5 bases, 10 bases remained unmatched. This CDR3 has 16 amino acids. The chain's CDR3 is CASSPYLGTGGDEQYF. CDR3 sequence (DNA): TGTGCCAGCAGCCCCTACCTCGGGACAGGGGGCGACGAGCAGTACTTC.

The V gene is TRBV11-2, the J gene TRBJ1-6; a weak D match, TRBD1 (6 bases). Germline V CDR1 and CDR2: SGHAT, FQNNGV. The CDR3 sequence is 15 residues long. V was clipped by 7 bases and J by 6 bases, with 16 bases between them. CDR3 coding DNA: TGTGCCAGCACCTGGACAGATTCTCCTAATTCACCCCTCCACTTT. As protein: CASTWTDSPNSPLHF. Combining the CDR3 with reference TRBV11-2 and TRBJ1-6 gives the whole variable domain EAGVAQSPRYKIIEKRQSVAFWCNPISGHATLYWYQQILGQGPKLLIQFQNNGVVDDSQLPKDRFSAERLKGVDSTLKIQPAKLEDSAVYLCASTWTDSPNSPLHFGNGTRLTVT.

In its sample, this clonotype ranks as large (0.1 to 1%). The V call is TRBV19, the J call TRBJ2-5; D gene unclear. Trimming removed 1 base at V and 1 base at J, with 4 bases between. The germline V gene encodes CDR1 LNHDA and CDR2 SQIVND (reference sequence). CDR3 length: 13 amino acids. DNA for the CDR3: TGTGCCAGTAGTATAGTCCTCCAAGAGACCCAGTACTTC. Translated, it gives CASSIVLQETQYF.

The chain combines TRBV20-1 with TRBJ1-2, with D unclear. Trimming cost V 0 bases and J 4 bases, with 12 bases left between them. Per germline, CDR1 DFQATT and CDR2 SNEGSKA (reference sequence). The CDR3 length is 14 residues. CDR3 in DNA: TGCAGTGCTAGAGATCCCGCAGGTAGCTATGGCTACACCTTC. This encodes CSARDPAGSYGYTF.

The chain couples TRBV12-3 or TRBV12-4 to TRBJ1-1; the D is unclear. This CDR3 spans 13 amino acids. Trimming took off 5 bases at V and 2 bases at J, with 9 bases between the two ends. CDR3 in amino acids: CASSRVGNTEAFF. CDR3 coding DNA: TGTGCCAGCAGTCGCGTCGGTAACACTGAAGCTTTCTTT.

Points on this clonotype: A read error is possible here, since a much larger clone lies one base away. This rearrangement joins TRBV28 to TRBJ2-7; TRBD1 might be the D (5 bases). Germline V gene lookup returns CDR1 MDHEN and CDR2 SYDVKM. V lost 7 bases and J lost 3, with 13 bases in between. The CDR3 runs 13 residues. The CDR3 loop reads CASNVGVGYEQYV. The CDR3 DNA is TGTGCCAGCAATGTAGGGGTGGGCTACGAGCAGTACGTC.

In this sample, this clonotype is large. In nucleotides, the CDR3 is TGTGCCAGCAGCCCCGGTATAGCGGGCGGGGAGACCCAGTACTTC. Translation gives CASSPGIAGGETQYF. The J gene is TRBJ2-5, the V gene TRBV6-2 or TRBV6-3, with 7 positions matching TRBD2. This CDR3 spans 15 amino acids. The V gene end was trimmed by 6 bases and the J gene end by 5 bases; junction bases not matched to a gene: 12. Germline CDR1 MNHEY, CDR2 SVGEGT.

The V call is TRBV29-1, the J call TRBJ2-7; 7 bases are shared with TRBD2. There are 13 residues in the CDR3. Looked up from germline, CDR1 is SQVTM and CDR2 is ANQGSEA. Trimming removed 6 bases from V and 5 bases from J; junction bases left unmatched: 10. The CDR3 sequence is CSVVRGGGDEQYF. CDR3 coding DNA: TGCAGCGTCGTTCGCGGGGGAGGGGACGAGCAGTACTTC.

This chain joins TRBV6-5 and TRBJ1-5, with a possible D match to TRBD1 (6 bases). CDR3 length: 15 residues. V shed 6 bases and J shed 1 base, with 13 bases lying between them. The germline CDR1 and CDR2 sequences are MNHEY and SVGAGI. In DNA form, the CDR3 reads TGTGCCAGCAGGAAGGGGGGGGTCAGCAATCAGCCCCAGCATTTT. Translation gives CASRKGGVSNQPQHF.

The V gene is TRBV6-9, the J gene TRBJ2-3; 7 positions match TRBD1. Per germline, CDR1 MNHGY and CDR2 SVAAGI. The CDR3 length is 14 residues. Trimming took 8 bases from V and 0 from J; bases not matched to a gene: 5. CDR3 DNA: TGTGCCAGCCGACGGACAGGAAGCACAGATACGCAGTATTTT. This encodes CASRRTGSTDTQYF.

The chain carries TRBV20-1 and TRBJ1-5; no clear D. V was cut by 3 bases and J by 7 bases, with 13 bases left in between. The germline V gene has CDR1 DFQATT and CDR2 SNEGSKA (reference sequence). CDR3 length: 13 amino acids. In nucleotides, the CDR3 is TGCAGTGCTAGTAGGCAATCGTGGCAGCCCCAGCATTTT. Translation gives CSASRQSWQPQHF.

The chain couples TRBV5-6 to TRBJ1-2; D is perhaps TRBD1 (5 bases). Trimming removed 5 bases at V and 7 bases at J, with 15 bases between. Germline CDR1 and CDR2: SGHDT and YYEEEE. The CDR3 extends over 13 amino acids. DNA for the CDR3: TGTGCCAGCAGACCCCCACAGGTGCTTGGCTACACCTTC. Its translation is CASRPPQVLGYTF. Combining the CDR3 with reference TRBV5-6 and TRBJ1-2 gives the whole variable domain DAGVTQSPTHLIKTRGQQVTLRCSPKSGHDTVSWYQQALGQGPQFIFQYYEEEERQRGNFPDRFSGHQFPNYSSELNVNALLLGDSALYLCASRPPQVLGYTFGSGTRLTVV.

Relative to its sample, this clonotype is large. The genes are TRBV7-2 and TRBJ1-5; D is unclear. This CDR3 comprises 14 residues. V was cut by 2 bases and J by 4 bases, with 9 bases left in between. Germline values: CDR1 SGHTA, CDR2 FQGNSA. CDR3 sequence reads: CASSLWNSNQPQHF. CDR3 bases: TGTGCCAGCAGCTTATGGAACTCAAATCAGCCCCAGCATTTT. Drawing the rest from reference TRBV7-2 and TRBJ1-5, the complete variable domain is GAGVSQSPSNKVTEKGKDVELRCDPISGHTALYWYRQSLGQGLEFLIYFQGNSAPDKSGLPSDRFSAERTGGSVSTLTIQRTQQEDSAVYLCASSLWNSNQPQHFGDGTRLSIL.

This clonotype has just a few counts. This rearrangement joins TRBV5-1 to TRBJ2-3; either TRBD1 or TRBD2 may supply D (5 bases each). The germline V gene has CDR1 SGHRS and CDR2 YFSETQ. Trimming left V 4 bases short and J 4 bases short, with 10 bases between. This CDR3 comprises 13 residues. CDR3 amino acids: CASSRLGADTQYF. The DNA of the CDR3 is TGCGCCAGCAGCCGCCTGGGGGCAGATACGCAGTATTTT.

By its share, this clonotype is large. V gene TRBV7-2 combines with J gene TRBJ2-5; perhaps TRBD1 as D (6 bases). The germline V gene has CDR1 SGHTA and CDR2 FQGNSA. V was pared by 1 base and J by 7 bases, with 19 bases between. This CDR3 has 16 amino acids. The chain's CDR3 is CASSLVVTGQGGTQYF. CDR3 sequence (DNA): TGTGCCAGCAGCTTAGTCGTGACAGGCCAAGGGGGGACCCAGTACTTC.

By its share, this clonotype is large. This chain links TRBV7-9 with TRBJ2-4; no reliable D call. The CDR3 totals 14 residues. Germline CDR1 SEHNR, CDR2 FQNEAQ (reference sequence). The ends were cut back, 6 bases at V and 2 bases at J, with 11 bases in the middle. The CDR3 loop reads CASSLDQTKNIQYF. In DNA form, the CDR3 reads TGTGCCAGCAGTCTGGACCAAACCAAAAACATTCAGTACTTC.

This CDR3 is CASSLGPINEQYF. In nucleotides, the CDR3 is TGCGCCAGCAGCTTGGGGCCGATTAACGAGCAGTACTTC. The chain recombines TRBV5-1 with TRBJ2-7; no definite D call. Trimming removed 0 bases at V and 5 bases at J, with 9 bases between. The germline V gene has CDR1 SGHRS and CDR2 YFSETQ. This CDR3 spans 13 amino acids.

With regard to this clonotype: This sequence may be a read error, since a much larger clone differs from it by one base. This chain uses TRBV5-6 with TRBJ1-5; D is undetermined. The V end was cut by 4 bases, the J end by 11 bases, with 22 bases between. The CDR3 spans 15 residues. Germline V gene sequence: CDR1 SGHDT, CDR2 YYEEEE. CDR3 nucleotide sequence: TGTGCCAGCAGCCTGTGGACTGACTATGGGCAGACCCAGCATTTT. Translated, it gives CASSLWTDYGQTQHF. Looking up the rest from reference TRBV5-6 and TRBJ1-5 gives the full variable domain: DAGVTQSPTHLIKTRGQQVTLRCSPKSGHDTVSWYQQALGQGPQFIFQYYEEEERQRGNFPDRFSGHQFPNYSSELNVNALLLGDSALYLCASSLWTDYGQTQHFGDGTRLSIL.

V and J are TRBV20-1 and TRBJ2-6, with D perhaps TRBD1 (5 bases). V was shortened by 1 base and J by 2 bases, with 6 bases between the two germline ends. Germline V CDR1 and CDR2: DFQATT, SNEGSKA (reference sequence). The CDR3 length is 14 residues. CDR3 in amino acids: CSARVTAGANVLTF. CDR3 DNA sequence: TGCAGTGCTAGAGTGACAGCTGGGGCCAACGTCCTGACTTTC.

This clonotype was counted only a few times. CDR3 amino acids: CASSRGGGNRNSPLHF. The CDR3 DNA reads as TGTGCCAGTAGTCGAGGGGGGGGGAATAGAAATTCACCCCTCCACTTT. The rearrangement links TRBV19 to TRBJ1-6, with D possibly being TRBD1 (6 bases). The V and J ends lost 5 bases and 7 bases respectively, with 18 bases between them. CDR1 and CDR2 (germline): LNHDA, SQIVND (reference sequence). The CDR3 is 16 amino acids.